What follows is one T cell receptor beta chain and its context. Its antigen is unknown. The sample comes from a study of cytomegalovirus exposure and HLA in healthy donors. Study-wide background: The study's early data release held about 85 million unique TCRs from HLA-typed donors.

General study results and limits: Most sequenced TCRs were rare (though some public TCRs occurred in many donors). Later, TCR association rates were found to vary by HLA locus, highest for DRB1 and lowest for HLA-C.

The CDR3 consists of 16 residues. Germline CDR1 reads SGDLS; CDR2 reads YYNGEE. Trimming cost V 2 bases and J 4 bases, with 13 bases left between them. Amplification used 60 Vbeta primers and 13 Jbeta primers. Sequencing was performed with immunoSEQ multiplex PCR; in TCRdb, only in-frame clones are kept and a portion is missing. The sample contains about 200,000 clones, 75% to 90% of which appear only once. This TCR was recovered from a boy younger than 10 in good health and CMV-seronegative. The chain uses TRBV9 and TRBJ2-6, with a possible D match to TRBD2 (6 bases). Sequenced material: PBMCs. CDR3 sequence: CASSVRGDSGANVLTF. The CDR3 DNA reads as TGTGCCAGCAGCGTTCGTGGGGACTCGGGGGCCAACGTCCTGACTTTC. Together with reference TRBV9 and TRBJ2-6, the CDR3 gives the full variable domain: DSGVTQTPKHLITATGQRVTLRCSPRSGDLSVYWYQQSLDQGLQFLIQYYNGEERAKGNILERFSAQQFPDLHSELNLSSLELGDSALYFCASSVRGDSGANVLTFGAGSRLTVL.